Following are 3 T cell receptor beta chains from one sample sequenced in a study of Ad26.COV2.S vaccination and SARS-CoV-2 variants. Assay: immunoSEQ multiplex PCR; the TCRdb copy retains only in-frame clones and omits some. The repertoire includes hundreds of thousands of clones, about 89% of them detected once, and approximately 1.5% sits in the top ten. Treatment indicated: around 19 received Ad26.COV2.S at low or high dose, single or two shots; a few received placebo; per-sample allocation not given. Sampling was done on day 63 after the first vaccine or placebo injection. This specimen was peripheral blood, taken in a trial of Ad26.COV2.S vaccine versus placebo. These receptor sequences come from a person aged 18-60 years who received the Ad26.COV2.S COVID-19 vaccine or a placebo.

The chain couples TRBV15 to TRBJ1-2; a possible D gene is TRBD1 (5 bases). Germline CDR1 reads LNHNV; CDR2 reads YYDKDF (reference sequence). Trimming cost V 0 bases and J 7 bases, with 12 bases left between them. The CDR3 length is 14 residues. DNA for the CDR3: TGTGCCACCAGCAGAGAAGGGGATTACGCTGGCTACACCTTC. Translated, it gives CATSREGDYAGYTF.

The CDR3 here is CASSWKGVAYNEQFF. The CDR3 region has the DNA TGTGCCAGCAGCTGGAAAGGAGTGGCATACAATGAGCAGTTCTTC. V gene TRBV7-2 combines with J gene TRBJ2-1; unclear D gene. Germline CDR1 SGHTA, CDR2 FQGNSA. CDR3 length equals 15 residues. The V gene lost 4 bases and the J gene lost 4 bases, with 14 bases spanning the gap.

This chain links TRBV7-8 with TRBJ2-1; D remains unclear. The CDR3 has 15 amino acids. In germline, CDR1 is SGHVS, CDR2 FQNEAQ. The ends were cut back, 5 bases at V and 4 bases at J, with 15 bases in the middle. The CDR3 DNA follows: TGTGCCAGCAGCGATGACCTAAATTATTACAATGAGCAGTTCTTC. As protein: CASSDDLNYYNEQFF. The full variable domain, with the rest looked up from reference TRBV7-8 and TRBJ2-1, is GAGVSQSPRYKVAKRGQDVALRCDPISGHVSLFWYQQALGQGPEFLTYFQNEAQLDKSGLPSDRFFAERPEGSVSTLKIQRTQQEDSAVYLCASSDDLNYYNEQFFGPGTRLTVL.